Here is one TCR beta chain with its context. TCRdb's table, derived via immunoSEQ multiplex PCR, lists solely in-frame clones and lacks some. The table includes about 130,000 clones, around 97% detected once. The data originate from a study of T cell changes during pregnancy in multiple sclerosis. CDR3 size: 14 residues. J gave up 3 bases and V 3 bases, and 2 bases lay outside the gene matches. Germline V lookup: CDR1 LNHDA, CDR2 SQIVND (reference sequence). V is TRBV19 and J is TRBJ2-7, with 10 bases lining up with TRBD1. This receptor was obtained from a female donor with multiple sclerosis, enrolled in a pregnancy study. The sample in question was peripheral blood, obtained after pregnancy. The CDR3 protein is CASSMGTGDYEQYF. DNA of the CDR3: TGTGCCAGTAGTATGGGGACAGGGGACTACGAGCAGTACTTC.